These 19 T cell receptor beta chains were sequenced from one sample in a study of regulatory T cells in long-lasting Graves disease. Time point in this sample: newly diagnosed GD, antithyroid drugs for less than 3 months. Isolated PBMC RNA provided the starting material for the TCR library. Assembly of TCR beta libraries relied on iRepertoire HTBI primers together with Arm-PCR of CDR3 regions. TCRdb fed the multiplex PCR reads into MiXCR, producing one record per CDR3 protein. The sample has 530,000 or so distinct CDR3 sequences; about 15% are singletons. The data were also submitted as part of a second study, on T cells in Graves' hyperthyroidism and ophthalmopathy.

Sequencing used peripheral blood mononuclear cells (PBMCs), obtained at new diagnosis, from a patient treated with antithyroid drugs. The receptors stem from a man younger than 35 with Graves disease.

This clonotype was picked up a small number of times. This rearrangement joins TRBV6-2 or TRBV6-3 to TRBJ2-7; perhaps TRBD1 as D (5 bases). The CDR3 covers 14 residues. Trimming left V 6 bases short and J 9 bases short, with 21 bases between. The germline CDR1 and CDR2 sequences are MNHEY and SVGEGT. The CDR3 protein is CASSPDRAMGRQYF. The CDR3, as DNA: TGTGCCAGCAGCCCCGATAGGGCAATGGGGCGGCAGTACTTC.

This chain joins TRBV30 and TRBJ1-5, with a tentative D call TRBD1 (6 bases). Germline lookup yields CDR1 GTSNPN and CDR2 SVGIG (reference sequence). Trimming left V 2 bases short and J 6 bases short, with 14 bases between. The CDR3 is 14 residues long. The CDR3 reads CAWSLMGTTQPQHF. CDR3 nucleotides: TGTGCCTGGAGTCTAATGGGGACAACTCAGCCCCAGCATTTT.

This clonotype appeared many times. CDR3 nucleotides: TGTGCCAGCAGCAGACCTATAGCCAAAAACATTCAGTACTTC. Its protein is CASSRPIAKNIQYF. The chain carries TRBV28 and TRBJ2-4; D remains unclear. Trimming took 6 bases from V and 0 from J, leaving 9 bases between them. The CDR3 extends over 14 amino acids. Germline CDR1 reads MDHEN; CDR2 reads SYDVKM.

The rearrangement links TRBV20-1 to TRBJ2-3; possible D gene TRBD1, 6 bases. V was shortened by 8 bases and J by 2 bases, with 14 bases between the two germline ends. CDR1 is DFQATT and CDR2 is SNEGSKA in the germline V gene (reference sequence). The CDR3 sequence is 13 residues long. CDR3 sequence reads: CSTKGHLTDTQYF. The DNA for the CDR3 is TGCAGTACTAAGGGACACCTCACAGATACGCAGTATTTT.

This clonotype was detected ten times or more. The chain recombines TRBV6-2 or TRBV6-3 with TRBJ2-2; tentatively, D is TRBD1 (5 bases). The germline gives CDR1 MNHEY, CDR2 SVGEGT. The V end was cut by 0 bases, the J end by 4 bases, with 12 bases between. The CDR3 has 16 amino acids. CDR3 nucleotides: TGTGCCAGCAGTTACTCGGCAGGGATCTTCACCGGGGAGCTGTTTTTT. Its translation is CASSYSAGIFTGELFF.

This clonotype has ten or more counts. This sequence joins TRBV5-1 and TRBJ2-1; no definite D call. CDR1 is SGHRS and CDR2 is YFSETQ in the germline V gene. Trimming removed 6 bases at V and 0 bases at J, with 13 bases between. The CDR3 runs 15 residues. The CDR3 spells CASTFQTLSYNEQFF. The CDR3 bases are TGCGCCAGCACCTTTCAGACTCTCTCCTACAATGAGCAGTTCTTC. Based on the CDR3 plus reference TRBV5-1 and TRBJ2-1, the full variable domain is KAGVTQTPRYLIKTRGQQVTLSCSPISGHRSVSWYQQTPGQGLQFLFEYFSETQRNKGNFPGRFSGRQFSNSRSEMNVSTLELGDSALYLCASTFQTLSYNEQFFGPGTRLTVL.

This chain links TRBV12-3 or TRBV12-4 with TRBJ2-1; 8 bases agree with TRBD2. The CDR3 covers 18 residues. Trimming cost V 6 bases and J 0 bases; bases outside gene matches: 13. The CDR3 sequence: CASSRIGLAGSSYNEQFF. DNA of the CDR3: TGTGCCAGCAGCCGAATCGGACTAGCCGGAAGCTCCTACAATGAGCAGTTCTTC.

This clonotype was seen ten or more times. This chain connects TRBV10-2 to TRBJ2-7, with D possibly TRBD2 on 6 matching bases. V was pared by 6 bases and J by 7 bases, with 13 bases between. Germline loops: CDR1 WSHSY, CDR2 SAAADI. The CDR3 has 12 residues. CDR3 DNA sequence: TGCGCCAGCAGGGTGACTAGTGGGGAGCAGTACTTC. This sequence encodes CASRVTSGEQYF.

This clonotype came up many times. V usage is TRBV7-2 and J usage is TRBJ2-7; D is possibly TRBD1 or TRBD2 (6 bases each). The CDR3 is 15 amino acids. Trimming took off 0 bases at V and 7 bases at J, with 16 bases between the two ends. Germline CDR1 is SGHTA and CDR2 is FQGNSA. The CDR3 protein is CASSLADIGGREQYF. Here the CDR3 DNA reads TGTGCCAGCAGCTTAGCGGATATCGGGGGCCGGGAGCAGTACTTC.

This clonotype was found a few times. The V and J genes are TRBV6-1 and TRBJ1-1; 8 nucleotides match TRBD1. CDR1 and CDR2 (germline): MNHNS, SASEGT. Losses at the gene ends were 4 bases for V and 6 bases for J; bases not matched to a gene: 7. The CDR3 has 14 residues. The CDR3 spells CASSVTGVWAEAFF. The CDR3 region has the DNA TGTGCCAGCAGTGTGACAGGGGTTTGGGCTGAAGCTTTCTTT.

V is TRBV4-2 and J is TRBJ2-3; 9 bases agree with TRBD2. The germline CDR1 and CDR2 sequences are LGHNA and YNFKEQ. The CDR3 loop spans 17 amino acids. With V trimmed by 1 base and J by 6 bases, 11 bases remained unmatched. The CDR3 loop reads CASSQANGAGGFDTQYF. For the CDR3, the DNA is TGTGCCAGCAGCCAAGCGAATGGGGCGGGAGGGTTCGATACGCAGTATTTT.

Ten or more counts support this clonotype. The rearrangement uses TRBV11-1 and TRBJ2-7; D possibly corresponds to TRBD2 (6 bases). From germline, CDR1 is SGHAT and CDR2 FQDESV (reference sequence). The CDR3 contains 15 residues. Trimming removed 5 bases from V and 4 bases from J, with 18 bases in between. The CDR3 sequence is CASSLSTAGRYEQYF. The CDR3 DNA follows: TGTGCCAGCAGCCTCTCAACCGCAGGGAGGTACGAGCAGTACTTC.

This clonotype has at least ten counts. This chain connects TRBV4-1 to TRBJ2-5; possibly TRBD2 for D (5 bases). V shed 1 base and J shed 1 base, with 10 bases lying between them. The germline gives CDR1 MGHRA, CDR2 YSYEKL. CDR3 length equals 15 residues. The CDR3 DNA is TGCGCCAGCAGCCAAGTTGCAGGAGGCCAAGAGACCCAGTACTTC. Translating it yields CASSQVAGGQETQYF.

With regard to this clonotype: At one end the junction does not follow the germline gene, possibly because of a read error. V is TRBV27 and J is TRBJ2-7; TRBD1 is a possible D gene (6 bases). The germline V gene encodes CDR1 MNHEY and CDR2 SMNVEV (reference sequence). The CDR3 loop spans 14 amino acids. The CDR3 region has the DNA TGCGCCAGCAGCTTGGACGGGACAACCTACGAGCAGTACTTC. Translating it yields CASSLDGTTYEQYF.

As DNA, the CDR3 is TGTGCCAGCAGTTATAGGGCAGAAAGATTCTACGAGCAGTACTTC. Its translation: CASSYRAERFYEQYF. The chain employs TRBV6-5 and TRBJ2-7; no definite D call. The V gene's germline CDR1 is MNHEY and CDR2 SVGAGI. The CDR3 covers 15 residues. Trimming left V 3 bases short and J 3 bases short, with 15 bases between.

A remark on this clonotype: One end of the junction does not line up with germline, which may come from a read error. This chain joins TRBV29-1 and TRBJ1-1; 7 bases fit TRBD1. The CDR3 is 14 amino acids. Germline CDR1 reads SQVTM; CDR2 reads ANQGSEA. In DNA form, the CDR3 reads TGCAGCGGACTAATGGGACAGAGAAACACTGAAACTTTCTTT. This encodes CSGLMGQRNTETFF.

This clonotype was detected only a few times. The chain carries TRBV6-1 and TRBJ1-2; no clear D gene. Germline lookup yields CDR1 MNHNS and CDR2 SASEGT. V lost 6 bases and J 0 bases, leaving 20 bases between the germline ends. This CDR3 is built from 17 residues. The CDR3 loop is CASRPNLVWGANYGYTF. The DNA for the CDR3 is TGTGCCAGCAGACCCAACCTTGTCTGGGGTGCTAACTATGGCTACACCTTC.

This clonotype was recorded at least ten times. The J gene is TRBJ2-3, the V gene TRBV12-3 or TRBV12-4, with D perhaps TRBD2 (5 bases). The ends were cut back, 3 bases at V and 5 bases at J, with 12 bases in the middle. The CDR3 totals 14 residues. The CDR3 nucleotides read TGTGCCAGCAGTTTTTACAGTGGAGGAGATACGCAGTATTTT. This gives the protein CASSFYSGGDTQYF.

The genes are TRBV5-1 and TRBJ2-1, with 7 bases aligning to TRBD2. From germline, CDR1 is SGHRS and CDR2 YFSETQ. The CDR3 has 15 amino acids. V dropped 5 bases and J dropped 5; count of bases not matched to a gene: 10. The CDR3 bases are TGCGCCAGCAGAAGAGGGCCCCGGGAGGACAATGAGCAGTTCTTC. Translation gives CASRRGPREDNEQFF.